This T cell receptor (beta chain) is drawn from a study of control samples from healthy donors and cancer patients. Repertoires were generated with immunoSEQ multiplex PCR, while TCRdb's copy carries only in-frame clones and drops some. Of 100,000 to 150,000 clones detected, roughly 92% appear once; the ten largest clones hold around 5.1%. With V trimmed by 4 bases and J by 1 base, 12 bases remained unmatched. The CDR3 runs 19 residues. The germline CDR1 and CDR2 sequences are SEHNR and FQNEAQ (reference sequence). The source material was blood. This clonotype originated in a man aged 18 to 30 in good health. V is TRBV7-9 and J is TRBJ2-3; 12 bases map to TRBD2. CDR3 bases: TGTGCCAGCAGCTCACGAGCATCGACTAGCGGGGGTCGCACAGATACGCAGTATTTT. Its protein is CASSSRASTSGGRTDTQYF.